The following is a T cell receptor beta chain sequence with its context. The data are from a study of T cell changes during pregnancy in multiple sclerosis. CDR3 size: 15 residues. V was pared by 5 bases and J by 2 bases, with 14 bases between. In germline, CDR1 is SGHRS, CDR2 YFSETQ. Sequencing was performed with immunoSEQ multiplex PCR; in TCRdb, only in-frame clones are kept and a portion is missing. The sample contains over 90,000 clones, 90% of which appear only once. The source of this sequence is a female donor in good health, enrolled as a control in a pregnancy study. Here the sequenced sample was peripheral blood, taken in the second trimester of pregnancy. The chain recombines TRBV5-1 with TRBJ2-4; weak D call: TRBD2 (6 bases). This chain's CDR3 is CASREGRVTKNIQYF. The CDR3 coding sequence is TGCGCCAGCAGGGAGGGGCGCGTGACCAAAAACATTCAGTACTTC.